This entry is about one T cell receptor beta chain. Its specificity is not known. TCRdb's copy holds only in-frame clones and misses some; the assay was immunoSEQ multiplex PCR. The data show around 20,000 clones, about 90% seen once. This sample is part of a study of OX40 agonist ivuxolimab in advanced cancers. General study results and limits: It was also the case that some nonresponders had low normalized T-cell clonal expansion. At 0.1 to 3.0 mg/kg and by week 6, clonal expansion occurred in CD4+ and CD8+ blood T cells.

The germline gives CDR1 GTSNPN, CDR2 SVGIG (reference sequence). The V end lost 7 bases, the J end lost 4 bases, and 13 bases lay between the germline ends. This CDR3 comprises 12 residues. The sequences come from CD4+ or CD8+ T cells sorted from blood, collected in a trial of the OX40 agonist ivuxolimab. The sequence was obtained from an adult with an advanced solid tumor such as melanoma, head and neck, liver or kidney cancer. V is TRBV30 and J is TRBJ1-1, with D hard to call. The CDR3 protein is CAYVMGSTEAFF. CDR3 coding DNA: TGTGCCTATGTGATGGGCAGCACTGAAGCTTTCTTT.